This T cell receptor (beta chain) was recovered during a study of blood T cell repertoires in COVID-19. Overall study context: There were acute and convalescent COVID-19 samples, and they came from the United States, Italy and Spain. PBMCs, B-cell-depleted T cells, or T cells were the source of the cDNA or gDNA that made up the material.

TCRdb's table, derived via immunoSEQ multiplex PCR, lists solely in-frame clones and lacks some. Of 88,000 or so clones listed, around 86% are singletons. The sample taken for sequencing was peripheral blood. This clonotype originated in a man in his sixties with acute or convalescent COVID-19.

The CDR3 is CSVEDTGRTGELFF. The CDR3 region has the DNA TGCAGCGTTGAAGATACAGGGCGCACCGGGGAGCTGTTTTTT. This sequence joins TRBV29-1 and TRBJ2-2, with D perhaps TRBD1 (6 bases). CDR1 is SQVTM and CDR2 is ANQGSEA in the germline V gene. This CDR3 has 14 residues. V lost 0 bases, J lost 4 bases, and 9 bases lay in between.